Following are 15 T cell receptor beta chains from one sample sequenced in a study of T cell responses to AZD1222 COVID-19 vaccine. Some clones are missing from TCRdb's copy, which holds only in-frame ones; the method was immunoSEQ multiplex PCR. The sample includes 130,000 to 150,000 clones, 85% to 95% seen only once; the top ten take more than 10%. Sequencing was performed on peripheral blood, taken after recovery from COVID-19. Receptors were obtained from an adult who had recovered from COVID-19.

This clone came up once. The CDR3: CASSPPRESGYEQYF. CDR3 nucleotides: TGTGCCAGCTCACCACCGCGGGAGAGTGGTTACGAGCAGTACTTC. The genes are TRBV18 and TRBJ2-7; 7 nucleotides agree with TRBD2. J lost 4 bases, V lost 0 bases, and 6 bases had no gene match. The CDR3 is 15 amino acids. Germline V gene lookup returns CDR1 KGHSH and CDR2 LQKENI.

V and J are TRBV7-3 and TRBJ2-7; D gene ambiguous. The germline gives CDR1 SGHTA, CDR2 FQGTGA. Trimming removed 0 bases at V and 3 bases at J, with 6 bases between. There are 13 residues in the CDR3. CDR3 coding DNA: TGTGCCAGCAGCTTAACGGATGGCTACGAGCAGTACTTC. It codes for CASSLTDGYEQYF.

This chain joins TRBV18 and TRBJ2-7; possibly TRBD1 for D (6 bases). This CDR3 spans 17 amino acids. CDR1 KGHSH and CDR2 LQKENI come from the germline V gene. The ends were cut back, 1 base at V and 1 base at J, with 17 bases in the middle. The CDR3, as DNA: TGTGCCAGCTCACCACGACCTTCCAGGGGAAGTTCCTACGAGCAGTACTTC. This gives the protein CASSPRPSRGSSYEQYF. Supplemented by reference TRBV18 and TRBJ2-7, the full variable domain reads NAGVMQNPRHLVRRRGQEARLRCSPMKGHSHVYWYRQLPEEGLKFMVYLQKENIIDESGMPKERFSAEFPKEGPSILRIQQVVRGDSAAYFCASSPRPSRGSSYEQYFGPGTRLTVT.

V usage is TRBV6-5 and J usage is TRBJ1-3, with D possibly matching TRBD1 (5 bases). Germline assignment: CDR1 MNHEY and CDR2 SVGAGI. The CDR3 loop spans 15 amino acids. Trimming removed 2 bases at V and 0 bases at J, with 8 bases between. The CDR3 DNA reads as TGTGCCAGCAGTTACGACAGAAGCTCTGGAAACACCATATATTTT. Encoded protein: CASSYDRSSGNTIYF.

This clone was observed once. The chain uses TRBV4-2 and TRBJ2-6; TRBD1 might be the D (5 bases). With 0 bases removed from V and 2 bases from J, the gap between germline ends came to 11 bases. The germline gives CDR1 LGHNA, CDR2 YNFKEQ. The CDR3 consists of 17 residues. Here the CDR3 reads CASSQDPRGTGANVLTF. CDR3 sequence (DNA): TGTGCCAGCAGCCAAGACCCAAGGGGCACTGGGGCCAACGTCCTGACTTTC.

This clone was observed once. The CDR3 DNA reads TGTGCCAGCAGCGAAGGGACAGGGGCAGATACGCAGTATTTT. This codes for CASSEGTGADTQYF. The V and J genes are TRBV5-6 and TRBJ2-3, with 10 bases fitting TRBD1. V shed 4 bases, J shed 4 bases, and the junction held 3 bases outside the gene matches. Germline-derived CDR1 and CDR2 are SGHDT and YYEEEE. The CDR3 covers 14 residues.

The J gene is TRBJ1-2, the V gene TRBV6-5; a possible D gene is TRBD1 (6 bases). Between the trimmed V and J ends, which lost 6 bases and 6 bases, there was a span of 14 bases. The CDR3 consists of 13 residues. Germline loops: CDR1 MNHEY, CDR2 SVGAGI. CDR3 region: CASSTDSRDGYTF. The DNA of the CDR3 is TGTGCCAGCAGCACGGACAGCCGAGATGGCTACACCTTC.

The V call is TRBV7-3, the J call TRBJ2-5; D is possibly TRBD2 (7 bases). CDR3 length equals 14 residues. V lost 2 bases and J lost 4, with 11 bases in between. Per the germline V gene, CDR1 is SGHTA and CDR2 is FQGTGA. The CDR3 protein is CASSLEGGGETQYF. The CDR3 DNA is TGTGCCAGCAGCTTAGAGGGAGGGGGAGAGACCCAGTACTTC. The full variable domain, with the rest looked up from reference TRBV7-3 and TRBJ2-5, is GAGVSQTPSNKVTEKGKYVELRCDPISGHTALYWYRQSLGQGPEFLIYFQGTGAADDSGLPNDRFFAVRPEGSVSTLKIQRTERGDSAVYLCASSLEGGGETQYFGPGTRLLVL.

The chain has TRBV6-5 and TRBJ1-2; 10 bases are shared with TRBD1. The germline CDR1 and CDR2 sequences are MNHEY and SVGAGI. J was trimmed by 4 bases and V by 0 bases; bases with no gene match: 5. This CDR3 is 16 amino acids long. CDR3 amino acids: CASSYSMTGGGYGYTF. As DNA, the CDR3 is TGTGCCAGCAGTTACTCGATGACAGGGGGCGGCTATGGCTACACCTTC.

This chain joins TRBV3-1 (or the pseudogene TRBV3-2) and TRBJ1-4, with D perhaps TRBD1 (6 bases). V was trimmed by 0 bases and J by 7 bases, leaving 15 bases between them. This CDR3 has 16 amino acids. Looked up from germline, CDR1 is LGHDT and CDR2 is YNNKEL (reference sequence). CDR3 nucleotide sequence: TGTGCCAGCAGCCAAGATAGTACAGGGTGGGGTGAAAAACTGTTTTTT. Encoded protein: CASSQDSTGWGEKLFF.

This rearrangement joins TRBV27 to TRBJ1-5; TRBD1 aligns across 7 bases. The V segment lost 11 bases and the J segment 1 base; nucleotides outside the gene matches: 11. There are 15 residues in the CDR3. The V gene's germline CDR1 is MNHEY and CDR2 SMNVEV (reference sequence). CDR3 DNA: TGTGCCTCAAGACAGGGCTTATCGAGCAATCAGCCCCAGCATTTT. Encoded protein: CASRQGLSSNQPQHF.

This chain connects TRBV5-1 to TRBJ2-7; the match to TRBD1 covers 10 bases. J gave up 3 bases and V 4 bases, and 13 bases lay outside the gene matches. The CDR3 consists of 17 residues. CDR1 is SGHRS and CDR2 is YFSETQ in the germline V gene. The CDR3 bases are TGCGCCAGCAGCCGGACGGGGCCGGGACAGGGGTTCTACGAGCAGTACTTC. It codes for CASSRTGPGQGFYEQYF.

The chain has TRBV27 and TRBJ2-2; 7 bases match TRBD2. The CDR3 length is 16 residues. The J segment lost 0 bases and the V segment lost 6 bases, leaving 7 bases of the junction unmatched. The germline gives CDR1 MNHEY, CDR2 SMNVEV (reference sequence). The DNA of the CDR3 is TGTGCCAGCAGGCTCTCTAGCGGCTCGAACACCGGGGAGCTGTTTTTT. The encoded protein is CASRLSSGSNTGELFF.

The chain carries TRBV5-5 and TRBJ2-7; no reliable D call. With 0 bases removed from V and 3 bases from J, the gap between germline ends came to 7 bases. The CDR3 sequence is 13 residues long. The germline V gene has CDR1 SGHKS and CDR2 YYEKEE (reference sequence). The CDR3 spells CASSLGANYEQYF. The CDR3, as DNA: TGTGCCAGCAGCTTGGGGGCAAACTACGAGCAGTACTTC.

With respect to this clone: Mismatch with germline at one junction end may stem from a read error. The chain has TRBV7-9 and TRBJ2-7; D unclear. This CDR3 has 11 residues. Germline V gene lookup returns CDR1 SEHNR and CDR2 FQNEAQ (reference sequence). The CDR3 loop is CASSLNQEGAF. The CDR3 DNA reads TGTGCCAGCAGCTTAAACCAGGAAGGCGCGTTC.